One sample yielded the 6 T cell receptor beta chains listed below, sequenced in a study of shared clonotypes between healthy human individuals. Sequencing used immunoSEQ multiplex PCR; TCRdb keeps in-frame clones, though not all of them. The table includes millions of clones, 90% to 95% detected once. Material for sequencing was naive CD4+ T cells sorted from blood. The sample's subset: CD45RA+ positively selected. Receptors originate from a man younger than 35 in good health.

The chain employs TRBV4-1 and TRBJ2-3, with 7 bases fitting TRBD2. CDR3 size: 16 residues. CDR1 and CDR2 from the germline V gene are MGHRA and YSYEKL. V lost 2 bases and J lost 2; bases outside the gene matches: 7. The CDR3, as DNA: TGCGCCAGCAGCCAACCCAGAGCGGGGTCCACAGATACGCAGTATTTT. Protein product: CASSQPRAGSTDTQYF.

The chain has TRBV5-1 and TRBJ2-1; 9 positions agree with TRBD1. V lost 4 bases to trimming and J lost 7 bases; unmatched junction nucleotides: 12. In germline, CDR1 is SGHRS, CDR2 YFSETQ. This CDR3 region has 16 residues. CDR3 sequence reads: CASSLRPGQGGNEQFF. DNA of the CDR3: TGCGCCAGCAGCCTAAGACCGGGACAGGGAGGAAATGAGCAGTTCTTC.

The chain joins TRBV7-8 to TRBJ2-2; perhaps TRBD2 as D (5 bases). Germline assignment: CDR1 SGHVS and CDR2 FQNEAQ. The germline V and J ends were trimmed by 2 bases and 7 bases, with 8 bases remaining between them. The CDR3 runs 13 residues. CDR3 sequence: CASSLPRGGELFF. The CDR3 nucleotides read TGTGCCAGCAGCTTACCCCGGGGCGGGGAGCTGTTTTTT.

The J gene is TRBJ1-1, the V gene TRBV18; 8 nucleotides match TRBD1. The CDR3 loop spans 15 amino acids. Germline CDR1 is KGHSH and CDR2 is LQKENI. V lost 3 bases and J lost 6; bases outside the gene matches: 9. The CDR3 nucleotides read TGTGCCAGCTCACCTAATGGACAGGGCGGCGCTGAAGCTTTCTTT. Translation: CASSPNGQGGAEAFF.

This clone was seen a single time. V usage is TRBV5-4 and J usage is TRBJ2-6, with D perhaps given as TRBD1 or TRBD2 (5 bases each). Germline CDR1 SGHNT, CDR2 YYREEE (reference sequence). This CDR3 region has 19 residues. The ends were cut back, 4 bases at V and 1 base at J, with 21 bases in the middle. Written as DNA, the CDR3 is TGTGCCAGCAGCCCCGCGACGGGACGGTTAGGGTCTGGGGCCAACGTCCTGACTTTC. This codes for CASSPATGRLGSGANVLTF.

The chain uses TRBV30 and TRBJ2-5; 11 positions agree with TRBD2. The CDR3 covers 15 residues. Trimming at V came to 3 bases and at J to 7 bases, leaving 10 bases not matched to a gene. CDR1 is GTSNPN and CDR2 is SVGIG in the germline V gene (reference sequence). The CDR3 spells CAWRVAGGPRGTQYF. CDR3 bases: TGTGCCTGGAGAGTAGCGGGGGGGCCTCGTGGGACCCAGTACTTC. The full variable domain, rest sourced from reference TRBV30 and TRBJ2-5, is SQTIHQWPATLVQPVGSPLSLECTVEGTSNPNLYWYRQAAGRGLQLLFYSVGIGQISSEVPQNLSASRPQDRQFILSSKKLLLSDSGFYLCAWRVAGGPRGTQYFGPGTRLLVL.